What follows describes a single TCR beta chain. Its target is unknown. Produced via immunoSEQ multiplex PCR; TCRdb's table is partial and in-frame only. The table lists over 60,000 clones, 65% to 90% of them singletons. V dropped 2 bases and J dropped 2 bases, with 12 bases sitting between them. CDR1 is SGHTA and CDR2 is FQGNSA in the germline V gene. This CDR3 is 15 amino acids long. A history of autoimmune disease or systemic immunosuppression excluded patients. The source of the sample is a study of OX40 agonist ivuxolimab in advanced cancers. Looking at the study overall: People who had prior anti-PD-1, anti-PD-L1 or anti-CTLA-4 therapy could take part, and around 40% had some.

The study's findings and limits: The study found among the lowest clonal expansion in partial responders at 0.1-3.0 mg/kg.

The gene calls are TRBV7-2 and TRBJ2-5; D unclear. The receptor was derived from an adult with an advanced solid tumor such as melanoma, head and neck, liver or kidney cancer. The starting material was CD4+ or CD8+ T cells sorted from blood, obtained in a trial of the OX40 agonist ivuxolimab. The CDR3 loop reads CASSLYGQIQETQYF. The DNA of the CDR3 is TGTGCCAGCAGCTTATACGGGCAGATTCAAGAGACCCAGTACTTC. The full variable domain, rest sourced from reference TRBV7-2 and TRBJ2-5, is GAGVSQSPSNKVTEKGKDVELRCDPISGHTALYWYRQSLGQGLEFLIYFQGNSAPDKSGLPSDRFSAERTGGSVSTLTIQRTQQEDSAVYLCASSLYGQIQETQYFGPGTRLLVL.